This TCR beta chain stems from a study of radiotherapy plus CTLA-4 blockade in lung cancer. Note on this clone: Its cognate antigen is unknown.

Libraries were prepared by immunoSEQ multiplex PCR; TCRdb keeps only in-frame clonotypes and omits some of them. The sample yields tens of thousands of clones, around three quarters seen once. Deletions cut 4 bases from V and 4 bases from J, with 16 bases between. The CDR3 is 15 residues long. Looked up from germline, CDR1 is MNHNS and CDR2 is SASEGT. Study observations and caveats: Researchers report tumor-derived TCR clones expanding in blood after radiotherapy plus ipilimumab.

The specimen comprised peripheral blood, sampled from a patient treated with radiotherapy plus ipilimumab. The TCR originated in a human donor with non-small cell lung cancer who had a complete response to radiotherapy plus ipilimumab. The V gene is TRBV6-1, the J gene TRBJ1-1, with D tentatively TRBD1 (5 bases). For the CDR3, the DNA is TGTGCCAGCAGTGTGGTGGCGGAGGGGAGCACTGAAGCTTTCTTT. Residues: CASSVVAEGSTEAFF.